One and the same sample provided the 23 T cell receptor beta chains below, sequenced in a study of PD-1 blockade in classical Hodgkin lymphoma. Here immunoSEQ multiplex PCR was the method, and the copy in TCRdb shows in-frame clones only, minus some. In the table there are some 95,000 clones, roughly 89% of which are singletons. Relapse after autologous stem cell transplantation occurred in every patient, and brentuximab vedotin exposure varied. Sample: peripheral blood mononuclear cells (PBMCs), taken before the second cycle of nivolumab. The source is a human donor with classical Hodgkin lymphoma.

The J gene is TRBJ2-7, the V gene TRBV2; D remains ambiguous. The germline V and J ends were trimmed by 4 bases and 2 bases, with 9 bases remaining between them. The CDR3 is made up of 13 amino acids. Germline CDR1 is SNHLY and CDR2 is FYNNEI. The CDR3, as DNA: TGTGCCAGCAGTGTTTCCAGAGCCTACGAGCAGTACTTC. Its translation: CASSVSRAYEQYF.

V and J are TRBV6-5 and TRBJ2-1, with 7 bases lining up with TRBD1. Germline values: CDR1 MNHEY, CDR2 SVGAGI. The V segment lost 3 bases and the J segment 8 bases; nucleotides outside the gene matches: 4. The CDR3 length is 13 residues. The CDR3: CASSYMRGHEQFF. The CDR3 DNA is TGTGCCAGCAGTTATATGAGGGGGCATGAGCAGTTCTTC.

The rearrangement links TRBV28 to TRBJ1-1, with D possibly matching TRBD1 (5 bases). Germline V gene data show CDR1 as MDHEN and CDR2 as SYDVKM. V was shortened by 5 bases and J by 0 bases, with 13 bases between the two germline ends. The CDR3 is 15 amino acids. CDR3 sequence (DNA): TGTGCCAGCAGTCCAGATCAAGGGGTGAACACTGAAGCTTTCTTT. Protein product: CASSPDQGVNTEAFF.

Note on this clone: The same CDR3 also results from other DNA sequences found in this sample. The CDR3 loop reads CSVAKTVAYEQYF. The CDR3 coding sequence is TGCAGTGTAGCCAAGACGGTCGCCTACGAGCAGTACTTC. The chain recombines TRBV29-1 with TRBJ2-7; unclear D gene. The CDR3 consists of 13 residues. In germline, CDR1 is SQVTM, CDR2 ANQGSEA.

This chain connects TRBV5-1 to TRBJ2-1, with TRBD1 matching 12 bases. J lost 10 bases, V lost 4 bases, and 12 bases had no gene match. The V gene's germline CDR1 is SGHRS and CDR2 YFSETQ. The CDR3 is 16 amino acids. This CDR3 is CASSLLGTGGMGEQFF. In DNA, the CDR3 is TGCGCCAGCAGCCTACTGGGGACAGGGGGCATGGGGGAGCAGTTCTTC.

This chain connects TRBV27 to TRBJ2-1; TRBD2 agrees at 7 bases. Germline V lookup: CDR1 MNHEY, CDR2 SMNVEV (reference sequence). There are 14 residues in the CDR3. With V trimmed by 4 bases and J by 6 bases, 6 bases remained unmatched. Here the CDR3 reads CASSWLAEPNEQFF. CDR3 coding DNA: TGTGCCAGCAGTTGGCTAGCGGAGCCCAATGAGCAGTTCTTC.

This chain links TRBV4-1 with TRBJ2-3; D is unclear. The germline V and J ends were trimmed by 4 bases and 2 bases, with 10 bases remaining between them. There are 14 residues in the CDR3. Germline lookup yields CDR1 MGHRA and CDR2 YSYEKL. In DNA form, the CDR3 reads TGCGCCAGCAGCCGAGGACCATTCACAGATACGCAGTATTTT. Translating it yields CASSRGPFTDTQYF.

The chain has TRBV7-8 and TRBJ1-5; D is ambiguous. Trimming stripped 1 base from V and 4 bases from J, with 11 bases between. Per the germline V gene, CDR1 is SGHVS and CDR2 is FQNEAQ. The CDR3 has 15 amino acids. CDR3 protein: CASSLDFPDNQPQHF. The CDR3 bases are TGTGCCAGCAGCTTAGATTTCCCGGATAATCAGCCCCAGCATTTT.

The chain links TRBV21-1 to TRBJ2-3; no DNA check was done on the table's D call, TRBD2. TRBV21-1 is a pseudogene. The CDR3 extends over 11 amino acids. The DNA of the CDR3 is TGTGCCAGCAGCAAGCTAAATACGCAGTATTTT. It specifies CASSKLNTQYF.

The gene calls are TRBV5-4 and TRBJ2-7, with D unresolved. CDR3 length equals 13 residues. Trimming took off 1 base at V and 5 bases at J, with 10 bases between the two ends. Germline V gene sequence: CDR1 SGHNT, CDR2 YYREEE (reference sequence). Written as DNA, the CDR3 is TGTGCCAGCAGCTTGTCCAGGAACCACGAGCAGTACTTC. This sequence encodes CASSLSRNHEQYF.

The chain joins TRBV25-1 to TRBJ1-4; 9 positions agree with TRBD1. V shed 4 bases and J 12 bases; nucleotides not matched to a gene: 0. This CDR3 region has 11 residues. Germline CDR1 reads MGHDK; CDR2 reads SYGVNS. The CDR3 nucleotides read TGTGCCAGCAGTGGGGACAGGGAACTGTTTTTT. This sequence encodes CASSGDRELFF. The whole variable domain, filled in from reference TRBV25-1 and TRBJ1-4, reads EADIYQTPRYLVIGTGKKITLECSQTMGHDKMYWYQQDPGMELHLIHYSYGVNSTEKGDLSSESTVSRIRTEHFPLTLESARPSHTSQYLCASSGDRELFFGSGTQLSVL.

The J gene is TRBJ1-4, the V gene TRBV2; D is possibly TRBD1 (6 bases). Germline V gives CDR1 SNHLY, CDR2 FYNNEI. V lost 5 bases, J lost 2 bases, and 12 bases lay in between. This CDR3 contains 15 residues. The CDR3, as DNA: TGTGCCAGCAGTTGGAACACAGGGACTAATGAAAAACTGTTTTTT. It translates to CASSWNTGTNEKLFF.

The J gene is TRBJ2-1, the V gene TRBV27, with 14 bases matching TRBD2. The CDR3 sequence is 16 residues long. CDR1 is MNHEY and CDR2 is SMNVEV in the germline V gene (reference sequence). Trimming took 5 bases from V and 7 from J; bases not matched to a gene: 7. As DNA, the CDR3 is TGTGCCAGCAGTGCTGGGACTAGCGGGAGACGGAATGAGCAGTTCTTC. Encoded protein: CASSAGTSGRRNEQFF.

The CDR3 DNA sequence: TGCGCCAGCAGCTTGGTTCTAGCGGGGGGGCCGGGGACAGATACGCAGTATTTT. Translation: CASSLVLAGGPGTDTQYF. The chain has TRBV5-1 and TRBJ2-3; TRBD2 matches at 12 bases. The CDR3 runs to 18 residues. The ends lost 0 bases at V and 3 bases at J; junction bases unmatched: 8. The germline CDR1 and CDR2 sequences are SGHRS and YFSETQ. Filled out from reference TRBV5-1 and TRBJ2-3, the complete variable domain reads KAGVTQTPRYLIKTRGQQVTLSCSPISGHRSVSWYQQTPGQGLQFLFEYFSETQRNKGNFPGRFSGRQFSNSRSEMNVSTLELGDSALYLCASSLVLAGGPGTDTQYFGPGTRLTVL.

CDR3 sequence: CASSEGTGPSYEQYF. The CDR3, as DNA: TGCGCCAGCAGTGAGGGAACCGGACCTTCCTACGAGCAGTACTTC. V gene TRBV10-1 combines with J gene TRBJ2-7, with no clear D. The CDR3 has 15 residues. The V gene lost 2 bases and the J gene lost 1 base, with 12 bases spanning the gap. Germline V gives CDR1 WNHNN, CDR2 SYGVQD (reference sequence).

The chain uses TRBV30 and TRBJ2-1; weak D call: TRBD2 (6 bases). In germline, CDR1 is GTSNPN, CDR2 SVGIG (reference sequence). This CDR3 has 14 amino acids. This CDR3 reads CARDGGSARNEQFF. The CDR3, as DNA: TGTGCACGGGACGGGGGTAGCGCCAGGAATGAGCAGTTCTTC.

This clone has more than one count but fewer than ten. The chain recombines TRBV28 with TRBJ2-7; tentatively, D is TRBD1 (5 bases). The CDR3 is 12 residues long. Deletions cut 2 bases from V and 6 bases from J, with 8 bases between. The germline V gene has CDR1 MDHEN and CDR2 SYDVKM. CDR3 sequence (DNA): TGTGCCAGCAGTTTAATGGGGCCCGAGCAGTACTTC. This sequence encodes CASSLMGPEQYF.

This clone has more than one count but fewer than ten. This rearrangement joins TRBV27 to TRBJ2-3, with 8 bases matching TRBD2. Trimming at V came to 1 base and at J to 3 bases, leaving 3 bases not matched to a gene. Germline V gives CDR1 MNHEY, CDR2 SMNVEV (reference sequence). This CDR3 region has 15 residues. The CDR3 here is CASSLLREVTDTQYF. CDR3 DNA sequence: TGTGCCAGCAGTTTATTGCGGGAGGTAACAGATACGCAGTATTTT.

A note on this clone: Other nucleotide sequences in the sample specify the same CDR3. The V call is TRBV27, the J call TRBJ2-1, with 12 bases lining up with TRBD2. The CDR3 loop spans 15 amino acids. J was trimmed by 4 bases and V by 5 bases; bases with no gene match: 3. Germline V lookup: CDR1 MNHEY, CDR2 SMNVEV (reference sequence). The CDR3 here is CASSHGTSGYNEQFF. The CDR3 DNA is TGTGCCAGCAGTCACGGGACTAGCGGGTACAATGAGCAGTTCTTC.

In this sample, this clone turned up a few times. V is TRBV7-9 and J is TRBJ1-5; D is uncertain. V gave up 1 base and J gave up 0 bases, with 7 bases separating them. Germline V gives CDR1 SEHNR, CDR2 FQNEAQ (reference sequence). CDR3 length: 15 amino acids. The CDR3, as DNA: TGTGCCAGCAGCTTAGGAACGGATAGCAATCAGCCCCAGCATTTT. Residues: CASSLGTDSNQPQHF.

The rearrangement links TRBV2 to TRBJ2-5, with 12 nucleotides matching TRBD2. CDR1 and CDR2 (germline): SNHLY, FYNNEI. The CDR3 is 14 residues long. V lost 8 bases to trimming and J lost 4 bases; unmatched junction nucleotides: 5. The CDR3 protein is CASATSGGPETQYF. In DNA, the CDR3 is TGTGCCAGCGCCACTAGCGGGGGGCCAGAGACCCAGTACTTC.

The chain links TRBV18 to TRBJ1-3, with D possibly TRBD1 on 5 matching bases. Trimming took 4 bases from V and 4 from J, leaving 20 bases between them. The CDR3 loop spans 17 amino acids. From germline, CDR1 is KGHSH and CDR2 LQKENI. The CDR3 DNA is TGTGCCAGCTCACTCAGCCAGGGACTTCTATCCGGAAACACCATATATTTT. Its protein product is CASSLSQGLLSGNTIYF.

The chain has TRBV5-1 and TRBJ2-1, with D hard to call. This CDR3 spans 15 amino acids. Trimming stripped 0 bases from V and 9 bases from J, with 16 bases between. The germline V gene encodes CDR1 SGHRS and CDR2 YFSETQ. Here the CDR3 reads CASSLANGALGEQFF. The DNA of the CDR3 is TGCGCCAGCAGCTTGGCCAACGGCGCGCTCGGTGAGCAGTTCTTC.